This entry concerns a single TCR beta chain. The sample originates from a study of blood T cell repertoires in COVID-19. On the study more broadly: Samples of COVID-19 (acute and convalescent) were obtained from the United States, Italy and Spain. PBMCs, B-cell-depleted T cells, or T cells were the source of the cDNA or gDNA that made up the material.

The CDR3 is 15 amino acids. CDR1 and CDR2 (germline): SGHRS, YFSETQ. Losses at the gene ends were 4 bases for V and 2 bases for J; bases not matched to a gene: 5. The assay was immunoSEQ multiplex PCR, and TCRdb's table has in-frame clones only and misses some. The sample holds about 140,000 clones, about 87% seen once. The sequence came from a man aged 50 or older in a cohort exposed to, infected with or recovered from COVID-19 (not recorded which). The specimen was PBMCs or T cells enriched from blood (not recorded which). The rearrangement links TRBV5-1 to TRBJ2-7, with 11 positions matching TRBD1. The CDR3 reads CASSLGQGVTYEQYF. The CDR3 DNA sequence: TGCGCCAGCAGCCTGGGACAGGGGGTTACCTACGAGCAGTACTTC.